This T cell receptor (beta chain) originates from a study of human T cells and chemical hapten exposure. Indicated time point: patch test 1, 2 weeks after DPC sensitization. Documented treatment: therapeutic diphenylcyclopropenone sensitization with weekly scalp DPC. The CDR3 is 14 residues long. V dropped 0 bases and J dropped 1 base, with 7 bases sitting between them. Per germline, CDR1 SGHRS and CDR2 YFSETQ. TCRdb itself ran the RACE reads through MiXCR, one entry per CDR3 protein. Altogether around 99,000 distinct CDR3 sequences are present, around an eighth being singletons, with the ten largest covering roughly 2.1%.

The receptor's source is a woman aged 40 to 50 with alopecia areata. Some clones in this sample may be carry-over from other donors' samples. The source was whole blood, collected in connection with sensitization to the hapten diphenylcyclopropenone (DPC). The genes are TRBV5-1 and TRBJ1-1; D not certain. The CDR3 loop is CASSLAPANTEAFF. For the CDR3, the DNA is TGCGCCAGCAGCTTGGCTCCAGCGAACACTGAAGCTTTCTTT. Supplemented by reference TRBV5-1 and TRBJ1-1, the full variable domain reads KAGVTQTPRYLIKTRGQQVTLSCSPISGHRSVSWYQQTPGQGLQFLFEYFSETQRNKGNFPGRFSGRQFSNSRSEMNVSTLELGDSALYLCASSLAPANTEAFFGQGTRLTVV.